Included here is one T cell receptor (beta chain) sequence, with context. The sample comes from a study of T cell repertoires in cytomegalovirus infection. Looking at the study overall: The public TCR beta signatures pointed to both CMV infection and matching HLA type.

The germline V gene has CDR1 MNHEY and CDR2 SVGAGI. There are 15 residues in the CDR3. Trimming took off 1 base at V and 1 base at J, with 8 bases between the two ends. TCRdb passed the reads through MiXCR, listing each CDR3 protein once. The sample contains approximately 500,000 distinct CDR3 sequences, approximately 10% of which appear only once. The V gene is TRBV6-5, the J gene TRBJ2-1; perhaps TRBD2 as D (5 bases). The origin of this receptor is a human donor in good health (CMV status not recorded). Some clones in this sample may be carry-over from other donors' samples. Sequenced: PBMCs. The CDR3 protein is CASSYLRASYNEQFF. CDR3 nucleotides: TGTGCCAGCAGTTACTTGCGGGCTTCCTACAATGAGCAGTTCTTC.